Given below is one TCR beta chain in context. No antigen is known for it. Only in-frame clones appear in the TCRdb table, and some are missing; sequencing was by immunoSEQ multiplex PCR. The sample contains about 5,000 clones, roughly 64% of which appear only once. This specimen comes from a study of CD8 T cell repertoires and HIV-1 epitope variants. Study overall: Controls were a CMV, EBV and flu pool, Ebola AY9, and no peptide.

Study-level findings and limits: Beta chains alone show antigen proliferation, not cytokine profile or function. Nine or ten antigen-specific TCR beta clonotypes were found; more than five seemed cross-reactive to variants.

The sequencing sample was made of cultured CD8+ T cells derived from PBMCs. This clonotype originated in a male donor with HIV.

The CDR3 spells CASSLASGHSYEQYF. CDR3 in DNA: TGTGCCAGCAGCTTAGCTAGCGGCCACTCCTACGAGCAGTACTTC. The chain combines TRBV7-2 with TRBJ2-7, with TRBD2 as a possible D gene (6 bases). V lost 0 bases and J 0 bases, leaving 9 bases between the germline ends. CDR3 length: 15 amino acids. CDR1 SGHTA and CDR2 FQGNSA come from the germline V gene. The full variable domain, completed using reference TRBV7-2 and TRBJ2-7, is GAGVSQSPSNKVTEKGKDVELRCDPISGHTALYWYRQSLGQGLEFLIYFQGNSAPDKSGLPSDRFSAERTGGSVSTLTIQRTQQEDSAVYLCASSLASGHSYEQYFGPGTRLTVT.